Below are 23 T cell receptor beta chains sequenced from a single sample in a study of post-analysis software for immune sequencing data (dated by TCRdb to between 2014 and 2017). Here is what the overall study found, with its caveats: Patients showed significantly higher frequencies than controls for a handful of TRBV segments, among them TRBV5-6, TRBV5-1 and TRBV20-1.

Libraries were made using PCR. Sequencing relied on an Illumina HiSeq 2500. To reduce PCR and sequencing biases, unique molecular identifiers were incorporated into the TCR beta cDNA libraries. In TCRdb, the public reads were trimmed at Q25 with fastp and aligned with MiXCR, with productive beta chains retained. For every CDR3 protein sequence, its rows merge into one entry that carries the most common genes and DNA. This sample has about 400,000 distinct CDR3 sequences in its table, and around 33% of those were observed once. The ten largest account for about an eighth of the sample. Antigens for these TCRs are unknown. Sequenced material: blood. The source is a girl aged 10-17 years with multiple sclerosis.

The chain is built from TRBV25-1 and TRBJ2-3, with TRBD1 identical over 9 bases. V was clipped by 7 bases and J by 5 bases; unmatched bases: 10. The CDR3 length is 15 residues. CDR1 is MGHDK, CDR2 SYGVNS, per germline. The CDR3 spells CASTTKDRGGDTQYF. The CDR3 nucleotides read TGTGCCAGCACCACAAAGGACAGGGGCGGAGATACGCAGTATTTT.

The sample holds a few counts of this clonotype. This rearrangement joins TRBV5-1 to TRBJ1-5; D gene ambiguous. CDR1 is SGHRS and CDR2 is YFSETQ in the germline V gene. V was shortened by 0 bases and J by 2 bases, with 6 bases between the two germline ends. CDR3 length equals 14 residues. CDR3 amino acids: CASSLDGGNQPQHF. The CDR3 bases are TGCGCCAGCAGCTTGGATGGAGGCAATCAGCCCCAGCATTTT.

The rearrangement uses TRBV7-2 and TRBJ1-2; perhaps TRBD1 as D (5 bases). Between the trimmed V and J ends, which lost 8 bases and 4 bases, there was a span of 14 bases. The CDR3 totals 13 residues. Per germline, CDR1 SGHTA and CDR2 FQGNSA. Here the CDR3 reads CASGGLGGYGYTF. CDR3 DNA sequence: TGTGCCAGCGGGGGACTTGGGGGCTATGGCTACACCTTC.

This clonotype was counted a few times. The gene calls are TRBV28 and TRBJ1-5; D unclear. V lost 8 bases and J 6 bases, leaving 14 bases between the germline ends. Germline CDR1 is MDHEN and CDR2 is SYDVKM. The CDR3 contains 13 residues. In DNA, the CDR3 is TGTGCCAGCGCCCCCCGAGAGATTCAGCCCCAGCATTTT. Translated, it gives CASAPREIQPQHF.

CDR3 in DNA: TGTGCCAGCGGGGAGGGCCGGCTCCCAGATACGCAGTATTTT. Translation: CASGEGRLPDTQYF. J is TRBJ2-3 and V is TRBV7-9, with 7 bases that match TRBD2. The CDR3 extends over 14 amino acids. Germline trimming cut 8 bases from V and 4 bases from J; bases unmatched to any gene: 9. Germline lookup yields CDR1 SEHNR and CDR2 FQNEAQ (reference sequence).

This chain uses TRBV7-9 with TRBJ2-7; maybe TRBD1 (6 bases). V was cut by 7 bases and J by 0 bases, with 13 bases left in between. Germline V lookup: CDR1 SEHNR, CDR2 FQNEAQ (reference sequence). This CDR3 comprises 14 residues. The CDR3 here is CASKGESNSYEQYF. The CDR3, as DNA: TGTGCCAGCAAGGGGGAGTCCAACTCCTACGAGCAGTACTTC.

The rearrangement joins TRBV3-1 to TRBJ1-1; 7 nucleotides line up with TRBD1. This CDR3 contains 14 residues. Germline V gives CDR1 LGHDT, CDR2 YNNKEL (reference sequence). Trimming removed 1 base from V and 5 bases from J; junction bases left unmatched: 4. The CDR3 here is CASSQVRTGTEAFF. In DNA, the CDR3 is TGTGCCAGCAGCCAAGTCCGGACAGGAACTGAAGCTTTCTTT. The full variable domain, completed using reference TRBV3-1 and TRBJ1-1, is DTAVSQTPKYLVTQMGNDKSIKCEQNLGHDTMYWYKQDSKKFLKIMFSYNNKELIINETVPNRFSPKSPDKAHLNLHINSLELGDSAVYFCASSQVRTGTEAFFGQGTRLTVV.

This rearrangement joins TRBV4-1 to TRBJ2-5; 8 bases align to TRBD1. The assigned J gene may be wrong: the sequence end matches TRBJ2-7 better. From germline, CDR1 is MGHRA and CDR2 YSYEKL. The CDR3 runs to 17 residues. The chain's CDR3 is CASSQGHTGTGSYEQYF. The CDR3 DNA sequence: TGCGCCAGCAGCCAAGGTCATACCGGGACAGGATCCTACGAGCAGTACTTC.

The sample holds a few counts of this clonotype. V usage is TRBV29-1 and J usage is TRBJ2-1; D might be TRBD2 (6 bases). Germline V lookup: CDR1 SQVTM, CDR2 ANQGSEA. Trimming left V 4 bases short and J 7 bases short, with 8 bases between. The CDR3 is made up of 11 amino acids. The CDR3 DNA reads as TGCAGCGTTGTGGAGGGTAATGAGCAGTTCTTC. Its protein is CSVVEGNEQFF.

The rearrangement links TRBV7-9 to TRBJ1-3; 7 positions match TRBD1. J lost 0 bases, V lost 4 bases, and 6 bases had no gene match. The CDR3 is 16 amino acids. Germline values: CDR1 SEHNR, CDR2 FQNEAQ (reference sequence). CDR3 DNA sequence: TGTGCCAGCAGCTCCGGACAGGAGAGCTCTGGAAACACCATATATTTT. This translates into CASSSGQESSGNTIYF.

This clonotype came up a few times. The chain is built from TRBV10-2 and TRBJ2-1; 9 nucleotides line up with TRBD1. The CDR3 has 15 residues. Germline trimming cut 2 bases from V and 8 bases from J; bases unmatched to any gene: 7. Germline CDR1 reads WSHSY; CDR2 reads SAAADI. In DNA, the CDR3 is TGCGCCAGCAGTGAGGAATGGGACAGGGAGGATGAGCAGTTCTTC. Its protein product is CASSEEWDREDEQFF.

V and J are TRBV7-2 and TRBJ1-1, with D possibly matching TRBD1 (6 bases). Germline-derived CDR1 and CDR2 are SGHTA and FQGNSA. V gave up 9 bases and J gave up 3 bases, with 14 bases separating them. This CDR3 is 13 amino acids long. In nucleotides, the CDR3 is TGTGCCAGGGAGGGGGTGACGGACACTGAAGCTTTCTTT. This encodes CAREGVTDTEAFF.

This clonotype was detected many times. The J gene is TRBJ2-7, the V gene TRBV7-2, with TRBD1 matching over 8 bases. V shed 5 bases, J shed 2 bases, and the junction held 11 bases outside the gene matches. This CDR3 is built from 16 residues. Germline CDR1 reads SGHTA; CDR2 reads FQGNSA. CDR3 protein: CASSPGRQGLPYEQYF. In DNA, the CDR3 is TGTGCCAGCAGCCCAGGCCGACAGGGGTTACCCTACGAGCAGTACTTC.

In regard to this clonotype: The conserved phenylalanine or tryptophan normally closing the CDR3 is absent here, so this likely arose from a read error. V and J are TRBV7-8 and TRBJ1-1, with TRBD1 matching over 12 bases. The CDR3 sequence is 16 residues long. Per the germline V gene, CDR1 is SGHVS and CDR2 is FQNEAQ. Unmatched junction bases numbered 7, after V lost 4 bases and J lost 4 bases. The CDR3 is CASSSGTGGWGTEAFL. DNA of the CDR3: TGTGCCAGCAGCTCAGGGACAGGGGGCTGGGGCACTGAAGCTTTCTTA.

This clonotype has just a few counts. V usage is TRBV4-3 and J usage is TRBJ1-1; TRBD1 matches at 8 bases. Trimming at V came to 1 base and at J to 1 base, leaving 8 bases not matched to a gene. CDR3 size: 17 residues. The germline V gene encodes CDR1 LGHNA and CDR2 YSLEER. The CDR3 bases are TGCGCCAGCAGCCAAGTCAGGGGGCGGGGTGGGAACACTGAAGCTTTCTTT. Protein: CASSQVRGRGGNTEAFF.

As for this clonotype: One junction end does not reproduce the germline sequence, and a read error may be involved. The chain combines TRBV14 with TRBJ2-1; TRBD2 matches at 7 bases. This CDR3 has 20 residues. CDR1 is SGHDN and CDR2 is FVKESK in the germline V gene. CDR3 amino acids: CASSQEGRGVLFSSYNERFF. The DNA of the CDR3 is TGTGCCAGCAGCCAAGAGGGCCGGGGGGTTCTGTTCAGCTCCTACAATGAGCGGTTCTTC.

This clonotype was seen a few times. The chain couples TRBV5-1 to TRBJ1-2; the match to TRBD1 covers 8 bases. CDR3 length: 14 residues. Trimming at V came to 7 bases and at J to 1 base, leaving 6 bases not matched to a gene. Germline V lookup: CDR1 SGHRS, CDR2 YFSETQ. The CDR3 reads CASAQTGVNYGYTF. The CDR3 DNA reads TGCGCCAGCGCCCAGACAGGGGTTAACTATGGCTACACCTTC. Complete variable domain (other parts from reference TRBV5-1 and TRBJ1-2): KAGVTQTPRYLIKTRGQQVTLSCSPISGHRSVSWYQQTPGQGLQFLFEYFSETQRNKGNFPGRFSGRQFSNSRSEMNVSTLELGDSALYLCASAQTGVNYGYTFGSGTRLTVV.

The chain carries TRBV7-9 and TRBJ2-5; perhaps D is TRBD1 or TRBD2 (5 bases each). V lost 0 bases, J lost 5 bases, and 10 bases lay in between. The CDR3 is made up of 14 amino acids. Germline V lookup: CDR1 SEHNR, CDR2 FQNEAQ (reference sequence). CDR3 residues: CASSLAGRWETQYF. The CDR3 DNA is TGTGCCAGCAGCTTAGCGGGACGTTGGGAGACCCAGTACTTC.

V gene TRBV10-3 combines with J gene TRBJ2-1; D is uncertain. V lost 2 bases to trimming and J lost 4 bases, with 3 bases between them. CDR1 and CDR2 (germline): ENHRY, SYGVKD. The CDR3 extends over 12 amino acids. This chain's CDR3 is CAISEGYNEQFF. CDR3 in DNA: TGTGCCATCAGTGAGGGGTACAATGAGCAGTTCTTC.

This clonotype appeared a few times. The chain employs TRBV6-5 and TRBJ2-3, with D perhaps matching TRBD2 (5 bases). The germline V gene has CDR1 MNHEY and CDR2 SVGAGI. The CDR3 loop spans 13 amino acids. Trimming stripped 3 bases from V and 5 bases from J, with 9 bases between. CDR3 nucleotides: TGTGCCAGCAGTTATCGGCGGGTAGATACGCAGTATTTT. Its translation: CASSYRRVDTQYF.

This clonotype occurred a few times. The J gene is TRBJ2-1, the V gene TRBV12-3 or TRBV12-4; D is perhaps TRBD1 (5 bases). V was trimmed by 5 bases and J by 0 bases, leaving 11 bases between them. The CDR3 sequence is 15 residues long. CDR3 sequence reads: CASSPDIFSYNEQFF. The CDR3 DNA reads TGTGCCAGCAGTCCGGACATATTCTCCTACAATGAGCAGTTCTTC.

This clonotype has only a few counts. V gene TRBV6-5 combines with J gene TRBJ2-3; D not resolved. The germline gives CDR1 MNHEY, CDR2 SVGAGI. With 0 bases removed from V and 4 bases from J, the gap between germline ends came to 14 bases. This CDR3 region has 16 residues. CDR3 protein: CASSYSSSAGADTQYF. CDR3 coding DNA: TGTGCCAGCAGTTACTCGTCGAGTGCCGGAGCAGATACGCAGTATTTT.

The gene calls are TRBV19 and TRBJ2-2, with TRBD1 as a possible D gene (6 bases). This CDR3 contains 15 residues. The V end lost 6 bases, the J end lost 5 bases, and 16 bases lay between the germline ends. Germline V gene sequence: CDR1 LNHDA, CDR2 SQIVND (reference sequence). The CDR3 loop is CASRPSGHMTGELFF. The CDR3 region has the DNA TGTGCCAGTAGACCCTCGGGACATATGACCGGGGAGCTGTTTTTT. Based on the CDR3 plus reference TRBV19 and TRBJ2-2, the full variable domain is DGGITQSPKYLFRKEGQNVTLSCEQNLNHDAMYWYRQDPGQGLRLIYYSQIVNDFQKGDIAEGYSVSREKKESFPLTVTSAQKNPTAFYLCASRPSGHMTGELFFGEGSRLTVL.